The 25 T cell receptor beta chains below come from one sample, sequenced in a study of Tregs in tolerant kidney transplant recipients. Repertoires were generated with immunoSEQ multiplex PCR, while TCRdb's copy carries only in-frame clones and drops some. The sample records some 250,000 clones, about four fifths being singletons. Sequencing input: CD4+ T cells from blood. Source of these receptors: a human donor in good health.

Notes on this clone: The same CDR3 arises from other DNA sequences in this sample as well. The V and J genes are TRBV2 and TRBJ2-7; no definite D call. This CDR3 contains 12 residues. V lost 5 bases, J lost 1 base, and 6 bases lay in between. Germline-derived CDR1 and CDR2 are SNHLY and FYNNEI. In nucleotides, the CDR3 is TGTGCCAGCAGTCGACTTTCCTACGAGCAGTACTTC. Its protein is CASSRLSYEQYF.

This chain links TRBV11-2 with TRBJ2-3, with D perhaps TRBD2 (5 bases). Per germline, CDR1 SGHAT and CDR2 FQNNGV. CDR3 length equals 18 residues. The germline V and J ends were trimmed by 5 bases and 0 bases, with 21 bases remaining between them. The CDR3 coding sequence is TGTGCCAGCAGCCCACGCGGGCCGAGTATTACTAGCACAGATACGCAGTATTTT. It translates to CASSPRGPSITSTDTQYF.

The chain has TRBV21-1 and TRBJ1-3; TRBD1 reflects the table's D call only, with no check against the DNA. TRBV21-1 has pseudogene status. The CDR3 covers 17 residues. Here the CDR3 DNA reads TGTGCCAGCAGCAAAGAGAGTGGCAGGGGCTCTGGAAACACCATATATTTT. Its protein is CASSKESGRGSGNTIYF.

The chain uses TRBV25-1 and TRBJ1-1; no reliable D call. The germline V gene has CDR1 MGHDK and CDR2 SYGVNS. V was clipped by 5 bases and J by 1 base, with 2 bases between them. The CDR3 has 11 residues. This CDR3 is CASSRNTEAFF. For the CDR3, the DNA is TGTGCCAGCAGTCGGAACACTGAAGCTTTCTTT.

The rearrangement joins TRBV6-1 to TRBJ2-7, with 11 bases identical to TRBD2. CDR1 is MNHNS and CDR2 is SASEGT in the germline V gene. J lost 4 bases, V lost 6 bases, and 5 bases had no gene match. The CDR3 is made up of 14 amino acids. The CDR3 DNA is TGTGCCAGCAGGACCGGGACTAGCGGTTACGAGCAGTACTTC. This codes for CASRTGTSGYEQYF.

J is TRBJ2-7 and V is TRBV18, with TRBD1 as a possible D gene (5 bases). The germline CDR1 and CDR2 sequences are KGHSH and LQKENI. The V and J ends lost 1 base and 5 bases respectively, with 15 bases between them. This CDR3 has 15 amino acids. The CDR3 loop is CASSPQGASGHEQYF. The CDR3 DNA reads TGTGCCAGCTCACCACAAGGGGCCTCAGGGCACGAGCAGTACTTC.

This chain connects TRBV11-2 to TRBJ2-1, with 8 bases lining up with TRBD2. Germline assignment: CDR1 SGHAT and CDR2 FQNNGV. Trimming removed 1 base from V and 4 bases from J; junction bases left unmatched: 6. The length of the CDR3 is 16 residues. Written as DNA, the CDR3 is TGTGCCAGCAGCTTAGCTCCGCGGGGGGCGTACAATGAGCAGTTCTTC. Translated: CASSLAPRGAYNEQFF.

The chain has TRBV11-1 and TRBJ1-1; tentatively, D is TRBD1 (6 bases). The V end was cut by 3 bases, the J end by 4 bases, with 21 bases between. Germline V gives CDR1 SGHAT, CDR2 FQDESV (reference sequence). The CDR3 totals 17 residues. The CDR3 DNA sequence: TGTGCCAGCAGCTTCTTCGGTTTTGGGGGGCGAGTCACTGAAGCTTTCTTT. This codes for CASSFFGFGGRVTEAFF. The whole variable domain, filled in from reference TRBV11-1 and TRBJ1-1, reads EAEVAQSPRYKITEKSQAVAFWCDPISGHATLYWYRQILGQGPELLVQFQDESVVDDSQLPKDRFSAERLKGVDSTLKIQPAELGDSAMYLCASSFFGFGGRVTEAFFGQGTRLTVV.

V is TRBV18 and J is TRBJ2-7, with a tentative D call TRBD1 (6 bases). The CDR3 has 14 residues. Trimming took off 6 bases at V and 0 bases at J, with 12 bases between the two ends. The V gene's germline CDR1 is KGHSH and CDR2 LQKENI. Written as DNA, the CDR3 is TGTGCCAGCTCGCATACGGACAGCTCCTACGAGCAGTACTTC. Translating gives CASSHTDSSYEQYF.

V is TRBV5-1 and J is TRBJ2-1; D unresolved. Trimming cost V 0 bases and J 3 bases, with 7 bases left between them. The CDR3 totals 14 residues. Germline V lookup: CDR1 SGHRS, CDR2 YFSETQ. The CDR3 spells CASSLGRNYNEQFF. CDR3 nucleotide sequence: TGCGCCAGCAGCTTGGGACGGAACTACAATGAGCAGTTCTTC.

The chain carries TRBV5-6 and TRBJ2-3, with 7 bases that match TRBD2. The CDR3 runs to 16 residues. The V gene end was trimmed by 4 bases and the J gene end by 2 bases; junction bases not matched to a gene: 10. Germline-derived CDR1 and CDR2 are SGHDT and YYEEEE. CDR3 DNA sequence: TGTGCCAGCAGCGCGGGGGTTCCGATTTCCACAGATACGCAGTATTTT. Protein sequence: CASSAGVPISTDTQYF.

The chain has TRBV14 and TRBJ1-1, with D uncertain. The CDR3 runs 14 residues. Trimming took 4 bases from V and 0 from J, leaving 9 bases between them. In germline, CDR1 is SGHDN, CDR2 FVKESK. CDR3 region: CASSRAGMNTEAFF. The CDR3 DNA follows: TGTGCCAGCAGCCGAGCAGGCATGAACACTGAAGCTTTCTTT.

The DNA for the CDR3 is TGCGCCAGCAGTGAGGAAGGGACAGGGAATAACGAGCAGTACTTC. This sequence encodes CASSEEGTGNNEQYF. This chain uses TRBV10-2 with TRBJ2-7, with 9 bases that match TRBD1. The V gene end was trimmed by 2 bases and the J gene end by 5 bases; junction bases not matched to a gene: 7. Germline loops: CDR1 WSHSY, CDR2 SAAADI. CDR3 length: 15 amino acids.

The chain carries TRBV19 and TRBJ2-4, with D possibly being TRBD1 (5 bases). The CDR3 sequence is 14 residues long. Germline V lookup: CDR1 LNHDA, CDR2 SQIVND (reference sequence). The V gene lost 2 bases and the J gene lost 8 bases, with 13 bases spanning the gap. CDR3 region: CASSILTGGYIQYF. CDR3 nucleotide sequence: TGTGCCAGTAGTATACTCACAGGCGGATACATTCAGTACTTC.

CDR3: CASSSGGAGTNEQFF. CDR3 DNA: TGTGCCAGCAGTTCGGGCGGGGCCGGCACCAATGAGCAGTTCTTC. The chain has TRBV6-5 and TRBJ2-1; maybe TRBD2 (6 bases). V lost 4 bases and J 6 bases, leaving 16 bases between the germline ends. The CDR3 length is 15 residues. Looked up from germline, CDR1 is MNHEY and CDR2 is SVGAGI.

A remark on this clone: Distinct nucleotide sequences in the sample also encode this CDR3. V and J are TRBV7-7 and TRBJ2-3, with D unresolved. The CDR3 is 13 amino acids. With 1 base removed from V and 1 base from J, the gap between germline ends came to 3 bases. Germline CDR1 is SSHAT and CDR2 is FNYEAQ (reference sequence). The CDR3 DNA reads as TGTGCCAGCAGCTTAGGAGGCACAGATACGCAGTATTTT. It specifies CASSLGGTDTQYF. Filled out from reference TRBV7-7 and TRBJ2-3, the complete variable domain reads GAGVSQSPRYKVTKRGQDVTLRCDPISSHATLYWYQQALGQGPEFLTYFNYEAQPDKSGLPSDRFSAERPEGSISTLTIQRTEQRDSAMYRCASSLGGTDTQYFGPGTRLTVL.

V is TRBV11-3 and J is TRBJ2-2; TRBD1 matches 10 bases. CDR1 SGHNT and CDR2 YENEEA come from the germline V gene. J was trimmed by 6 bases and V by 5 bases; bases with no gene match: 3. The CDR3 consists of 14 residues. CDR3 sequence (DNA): TGTGCCAGCAGCCGGGACAGGGGTCCCGGGGAGCTGTTTTTT. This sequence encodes CASSRDRGPGELFF.

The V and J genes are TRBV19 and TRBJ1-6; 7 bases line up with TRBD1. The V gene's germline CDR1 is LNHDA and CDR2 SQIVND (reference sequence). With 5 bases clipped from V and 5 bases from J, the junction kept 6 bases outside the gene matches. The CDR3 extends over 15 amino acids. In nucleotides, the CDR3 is TGTGCCAGTAGTCCCCCACAGGGGCATAATTCACCCCTCCACTTT. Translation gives CASSPPQGHNSPLHF.

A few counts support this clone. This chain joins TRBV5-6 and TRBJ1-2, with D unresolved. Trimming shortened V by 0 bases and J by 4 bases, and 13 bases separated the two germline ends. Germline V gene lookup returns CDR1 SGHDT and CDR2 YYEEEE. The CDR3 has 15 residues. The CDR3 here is CASSLGSLLGYGYTF. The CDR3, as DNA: TGTGCCAGCAGCTTGGGTAGCTTGCTGGGCTATGGCTACACCTTC.

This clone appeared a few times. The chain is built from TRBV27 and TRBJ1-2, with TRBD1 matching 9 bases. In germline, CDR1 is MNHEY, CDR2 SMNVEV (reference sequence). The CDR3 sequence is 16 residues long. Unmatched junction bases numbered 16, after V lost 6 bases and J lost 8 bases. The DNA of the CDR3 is TGTGCCAGCAGCCCGGACAGGGGAGGCTGGACGGGCGGCTACACCTTC. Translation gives CASSPDRGGWTGGYTF.

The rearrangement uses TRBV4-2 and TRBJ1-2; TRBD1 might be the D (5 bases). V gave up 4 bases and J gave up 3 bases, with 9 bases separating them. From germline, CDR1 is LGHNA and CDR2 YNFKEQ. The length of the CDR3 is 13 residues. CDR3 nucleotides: TGTGCCAGCAGCCCGACAGCAGACTATGGCTACACCTTC. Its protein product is CASSPTADYGYTF.

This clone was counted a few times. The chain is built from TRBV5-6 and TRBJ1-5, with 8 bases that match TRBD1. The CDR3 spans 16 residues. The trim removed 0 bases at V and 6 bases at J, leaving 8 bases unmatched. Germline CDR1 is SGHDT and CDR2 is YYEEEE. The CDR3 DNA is TGTGCCAGCAGCTTGGGAGGTCCAGGGGGCGCTCAGCCCCAGCATTTT. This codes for CASSLGGPGGAQPQHF. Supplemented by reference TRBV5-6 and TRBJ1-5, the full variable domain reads DAGVTQSPTHLIKTRGQQVTLRCSPKSGHDTVSWYQQALGQGPQFIFQYYEEEERQRGNFPDRFSGHQFPNYSSELNVNALLLGDSALYLCASSLGGPGGAQPQHFGDGTRLSIL.

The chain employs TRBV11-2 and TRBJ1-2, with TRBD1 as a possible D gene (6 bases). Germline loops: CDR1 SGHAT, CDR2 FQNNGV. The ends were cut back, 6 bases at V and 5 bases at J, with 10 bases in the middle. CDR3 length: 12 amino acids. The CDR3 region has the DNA TGTGCCAGCAGTTGGACAGCTTATGGCTACACCTTC. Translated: CASSWTAYGYTF. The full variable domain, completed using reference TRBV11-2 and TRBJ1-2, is EAGVAQSPRYKIIEKRQSVAFWCNPISGHATLYWYQQILGQGPKLLIQFQNNGVVDDSQLPKDRFSAERLKGVDSTLKIQPAKLEDSAVYLCASSWTAYGYTFGSGTRLTVV.

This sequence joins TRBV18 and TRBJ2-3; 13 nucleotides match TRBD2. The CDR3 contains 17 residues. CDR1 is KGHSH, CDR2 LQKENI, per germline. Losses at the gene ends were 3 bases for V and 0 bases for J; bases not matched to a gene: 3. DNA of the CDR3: TGTGCCAGCTCACCGGCGGGACTAGCGGGGAGCACAGATACGCAGTATTTT. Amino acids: CASSPAGLAGSTDTQYF. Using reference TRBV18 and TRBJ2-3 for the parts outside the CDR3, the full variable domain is NAGVMQNPRHLVRRRGQEARLRCSPMKGHSHVYWYRQLPEEGLKFMVYLQKENIIDESGMPKERFSAEFPKEGPSILRIQQVVRGDSAAYFCASSPAGLAGSTDTQYFGPGTRLTVL.

CDR3 amino acids: CASSLPSVRHEQFF. The CDR3 DNA follows: TGCGCCAGCAGCTTGCCTAGCGTCCGCCATGAGCAGTTCTTC. V is TRBV5-1 and J is TRBJ2-1, with a tentative D call TRBD2 (6 bases). There are 14 residues in the CDR3. CDR1 and CDR2 from the germline V gene are SGHRS and YFSETQ. Trimming shortened V by 1 base and J by 8 bases, and 13 bases separated the two germline ends.